This is a list of T cell receptor beta chains from one sample in a study of blood T cell repertoires in COVID-19. The data were produced by immunoSEQ multiplex PCR, yet TCRdb's version contains in-frame clones alone and is incomplete. The sample lists 260,000 or so clones; roughly 85% were seen once. Sequencing was performed on PBMCs or T cells enriched from blood (not recorded which). The receptors shown here come from a woman aged 40 to 55 who had been exposed to COVID-19. Both conserved end residues are part of each CDR3. A D gene is named only where the DNA matches it firmly. The size field is filled for only some rows; it gives once, few, many or a size class.

abundance,v_gene,d_gene,j_gene,CDR3nt,CDR3aa
NA,TRBV4-3,NA,TRBJ1-4,TGCGCCAGCAGCCAAGATAGAGGGAAACTGTTTTTT,CASSQDRGKLFF
NA,TRBV29-1,TRBD1,TRBJ1-1,TGCAGCGGCCGGGACAGGGAAAGCACTGAAGCTTTCTTT,CSGRDRESTEAFF
NA,TRBV4-1,TRBD2,TRBJ2-1,TGCGCCAGCAGCCAAGAGACGGGGGGGGGATACAATGAGCAGTTCTTC,CASSQETGGGYNEQFF
few,TRBV7-9,NA,TRBJ1-1,TGTGCCAGCAGCTTAGGGGTCGCGGCTGAAGCTTTCTTT,CASSLGVAAEAFF
NA,TRBV27,NA,TRBJ1-2,TGTGCCAGCAGAACCGGGACACTTCCGTTCCACTATGGCTACACCTTC,CASRTGTLPFHYGYTF
NA,TRBV29-1,NA,TRBJ2-1,TGCAGCGCAACTCGACCGACCGGAGGCAATGAGCAGTTCTTC,CSATRPTGGNEQFF
few,TRBV9,NA,TRBJ1-2,TGTGCCAGCAGCCCCTCTAGCACGGCTAACTATGGCTACACCTTC,CASSPSSTANYGYTF
NA,TRBV19,NA,TRBJ2-5,TGTGCCAGGAGGATCCTAGGGGCTTCCCAAGAGACCCAGTACTTC,CARRILGASQETQYF
NA,TRBV30,NA,TRBJ2-1,TGTGCCTGGATCGCACACCCGGGTAGCCAGCAGTTCTTC,CAWIAHPGSQQFF
NA,TRBV10-3,TRBD1,TRBJ2-7,TGTGCCATCAGTGAGGCTGGACAGGGGGTCGAGCAGTACTTC,CAISEAGQGVEQYF
NA,TRBV7-9,TRBD2,TRBJ2-3,TGTGCCAGCAGCTTAGTTCTTACTAGCGGGGGGCAGTCAGATACGCAGTATTTT,CASSLVLTSGGQSDTQYF
NA,TRBV7-3,TRBD2,TRBJ2-3,TGTGCCAGCAGCAAGCCGACTAGCGGGGGGTTAACAGATACGCAGTATTTT,CASSKPTSGGLTDTQYF
NA,TRBV7-7,TRBD1,TRBJ1-3,TGTGCTAGCACCGCCGGGACAGGGCCTGGAAACACCATATATTTT,CASTAGTGPGNTIYF
few,TRBV3-1/TRBV3-2,TRBD2,TRBJ2-1,TGTGCCAGCAGTCTCGAGCGGGGGGGCATCTATGAGCAGTTCTTC,CASSLERGGIYEQFF
once,TRBV5-4,NA,TRBJ1-5,TGTGCCAGCTCGGCAGGGGACAATCAGCCCCAGCATTTT,CASSAGDNQPQHF
NA,TRBV19,NA,TRBJ2-3,TGTGCCAGTAGTATCCAGGGCGCGGGCACAGATACGCAGTATTTT,CASSIQGAGTDTQYF